These 5 T cell receptor beta chains originate from one sample sequenced in a study of blood T cell repertoires in COVID-19. Assay: immunoSEQ multiplex PCR; the TCRdb copy retains only in-frame clones and omits some. Of approximately 74,000 clones in the sample, approximately 89% were seen once. The material sequenced was peripheral blood. Source of these receptors: a woman aged 55-70 years with active COVID-19.

The chain carries TRBV5-1 and TRBJ1-1; no reliable D call. The CDR3 totals 13 residues. Germline-derived CDR1 and CDR2 are SGHRS and YFSETQ. V was trimmed by 3 bases and J by 1 base, leaving 7 bases between them. The CDR3 spells CASSWYGNTEAFF. The CDR3 nucleotides read TGCGCCAGCAGCTGGTACGGGAACACTGAAGCTTTCTTT.

This clone was found a few times. The CDR3 loop reads CASSLQSGTGHF. As DNA, the CDR3 is TGTGCCAGCAGTTTACAATCCGGGACAGGGCATTTT. This chain joins TRBV28 and TRBJ1-5; 8 bases are a match to TRBD1. V shed 2 bases, J shed 15 bases, and the junction held 6 bases outside the gene matches. Germline V lookup: CDR1 MDHEN, CDR2 SYDVKM. This CDR3 comprises 12 residues.

This chain links TRBV5-5 with TRBJ2-7; D is possibly TRBD1 (7 bases). Germline CDR1 and CDR2: SGHKS and YYEKEE (reference sequence). This CDR3 contains 15 residues. V was cut by 4 bases and J by 5 bases, with 19 bases left in between. CDR3 sequence (DNA): TGTGCCAGCAGCATGCTGCAGGGGGGTTTGCACGAGCAGTACTTC. Its protein is CASSMLQGGLHEQYF.

The gene calls are TRBV4-1 and TRBJ1-1; possibly TRBD1 for D (6 bases). Looked up from germline, CDR1 is MGHRA and CDR2 is YSYEKL. Deletions cut 0 bases from V and 2 bases from J, with 7 bases between. The CDR3 has 14 residues. In DNA, the CDR3 is TGCGCCAGCAGCCAAGAGGGACAAAACACTGAAGCTTTCTTT. Residues: CASSQEGQNTEAFF.

The rearrangement joins TRBV6-5 to TRBJ1-1, with D possibly TRBD1 on 6 matching bases. The CDR3 has 14 residues. Trimming took off 6 bases at V and 1 base at J, with 12 bases between the two ends. CDR1 is MNHEY and CDR2 is SVGAGI in the germline V gene. The CDR3 sequence: CASSRRQANTEAFF. The CDR3 nucleotides read TGTGCCAGCAGCCGTCGACAGGCGAACACTGAAGCTTTCTTT.